Listed below are T cell receptor beta chains from one sample, sequenced in a study. TCRdb re-derived calls from the RT-PCR reads in MiXCR, one entry per CDR3 protein. Of around 700,000 distinct CDR3 sequences in the sample, 13% to 15% were seen once. The sample consisted of memory CD4+ T cells from blood. These receptors all come from a female donor in good health, serving as a healthy control. CDR3s include the opening cysteine and the closing phenylalanine or tryptophan. A D gene is named only where the DNA matches it firmly. For some rows the clone size is stated as once, few or many, or as a class when expanded; others skip it.

>TRBV6-2/TRBV6-3|.|TRBJ1-2|TRBD1
CASSDLGQGPGYTF
TGTGCCAGCAGTGACCTGGGACAGGGTCCTGGCTACACCTTC
>TRBV10-3|many|TRBJ1-2|.
CAISENRAVSVGVF
TGTGCCATCAGTGAGAATAGGGCAGTCTCTGTCGGGGTCTTC
>TRBV20-1|many|TRBJ2-3|TRBD2
CSATGLAGARTKYF
TGCAGTGCTACCGGACTAGCGGGAGCCCGGACCAAGTATTTT
>TRBV7-9|few|TRBJ2-2|TRBD1
CASSARQGLDTGELFF
TGTGCCAGCAGCGCCAGACAGGGGTTGGACACCGGGGAGCTGTTTTTT
>TRBV20-1|.|TRBJ1-4|.
CSASDLRPEKLFF
TGCAGTGCTAGCGACCTGCGGCCTGAAAAACTGTTTTTT
>TRBV12-3/TRBV12-4|many|TRBJ2-3|TRBD1
CASSAPGQNTDTQYF
TGTGCCAGCAGTGCCCCGGGACAGAACACAGATACGCAGTATTTT
>TRBV4-3|.|TRBJ2-2|.
CASSHSTSTGELFF
TGCGCCAGCAGCCATTCTACGTCCACCGGGGAGCTGTTTTTT
>TRBV20-1|.|TRBJ2-7|.
CSASSPVEAYEQYF
TGCAGTGCTAGTTCACCCGTTGAAGCCTACGAGCAGTACTTC
>TRBV5-6|few|TRBJ2-7|TRBD2
CASSFGTTSYEQYF
TGTGCCAGCAGCTTTGGGACTACTTCCTACGAGCAGTACTTC
>TRBV5-5|many|TRBJ2-1|.
CASSFRSDPYLGEQFF
TGTGCCAGCAGCTTCCGAAGCGATCCATACCTAGGTGAGCAGTTCTTC
>TRBV5-6|.|TRBJ1-4|.
CASSFPTETNEKLFF
TGTGCCAGCAGCTTCCCCACAGAAACTAATGAAAAACTGTTTTTT
>TRBV6-6|many|TRBJ2-3|TRBD2
CASHPGLAGTDTQYF
TGTGCCAGCCACCCCGGACTAGCTGGCACAGATACGCAGTATTTT
>TRBV30|.|TRBJ1-2|.
CAWSDRFDGYTF
TGTGCCTGGAGTGACAGGTTCGATGGCTACACCTTC
>TRBV4-2|few|TRBJ2-4|.
CASSQKGVFGAKNIQYF
TGTGCCAGCAGCCAAAAAGGGGTGTTCGGCGCCAAAAACATTCAGTACTTC
>TRBV2|.|TRBJ1-3|.
CASSVSRETGNTIYF
TGTGCCAGCAGTGTTAGCAGGGAGACTGGAAACACCATATATTTT
>TRBV5-1|few|TRBJ2-1|TRBD1
CASSIPTGKDNEQFF
TGCGCCAGCAGCATACCGACAGGGAAAGACAATGAGCAGTTCTTC
>TRBV11-2|.|TRBJ2-5|TRBD2
CASSLERGDRQTQYF
TGTGCCAGCAGCTTAGAGCGGGGGGACCGTCAGACCCAGTACTTC
>TRBV3-1|.|TRBJ2-1|TRBD2
CASLAGNEQFF
TGTGCCAGTTTAGCGGGAAATGAGCAGTTCTTC
>TRBV7-9|many|TRBJ1-1|TRBD1
CASSSQGGETEAFF
TGTGCCAGCAGCTCCCAGGGGGGTGAAACTGAAGCTTTCTTT
>TRBV2|.|TRBJ2-1|TRBD2
CASNWGLAGTEQFF
TGTGCCAGCAACTGGGGGCTAGCGGGAACTGAGCAGTTCTTC
>TRBV7-2|.|TRBJ2-3|.
CASSQAGADTDTQYF
TGTGCCAGCAGCCAGGCAGGGGCCGACACAGATACGCAGTATTTT
>TRBV12-3/TRBV12-4|once|TRBJ1-1|.
CASRNRRMNTEAFF
TGTGCCAGCAGAAACAGAAGGATGAACACTGAAGCTTTCTTT
>TRBV12-3/TRBV12-4|.|TRBJ1-2|TRBD1
CASTRSATGAGYTF
TGTGCCAGCACCCGATCTGCGACAGGGGCTGGCTACACCTTC
>TRBV5-5|once|TRBJ1-2|.
CASSLWLQEYYGYTF
TGTGCCAGCAGCTTGTGGTTGCAGGAGTACTATGGCTACACCTTC
>TRBV29-1|few|TRBJ2-7|TRBD1
CSILGTGASREQYF
TGCAGCATCCTCGGGACAGGGGCGAGTAGGGAGCAGTACTTC
>TRBV15|many|TRBJ1-6|.
CATSRDITGGNSPLHF
TGTGCCACCAGCAGAGATATCACGGGGGGGAATTCACCCCTCCACTTT
>TRBV7-2|many|TRBJ2-4|.
CASSLVGGDVQYF
TGTGCCAGCAGCTTAGTGGGCGGAGATGTTCAGTACTTC
>TRBV5-1|few|TRBJ2-5|.
CASSLVPDQETQYF
TGCGCCAGCAGCTTGGTTCCGGATCAAGAGACCCAGTACTTC
>TRBV28|.|TRBJ1-6|.
CASSTMLDTYNSPLHF
TGTGCCAGCAGTACTATGTTGGACACTTATAATTCACCCCTCCACTTT
>TRBV5-4|few|TRBJ2-7|.
CASSLAGGTANIYEQYF
TGTGCCAGCAGCTTGGCCGGGGGGACAGCTAACATCTACGAGCAGTACTTC
>TRBV5-1|many|TRBJ2-1|.
CASSRGQRDNEQFF
TGCGCCAGCAGCCGAGGACAGAGAGACAATGAGCAGTTCTTC
>TRBV4-1|many|TRBJ1-5|.
CASSQVGLSNQPQHF
TGCGCCAGCAGCCAAGTGGGTCTTAGCAATCAGCCCCAGCATTTT
>TRBV20-1|few|TRBJ1-4|.
CSARDGTKLDEKLFF
TGCAGTGCTAGAGATGGGACAAAATTGGATGAAAAACTGTTTTTT
>TRBV6-1|once|TRBJ1-5|TRBD1
CASVTGGGQPQHF
TGTGCCAGCGTTACAGGGGGAGGGCAGCCCCAGCATTTT
>TRBV5-1|few|TRBJ2-5|.
CASSPGTGGRQETQYF
TGCGCCAGCAGTCCGGGGACCGGAGGCCGACAAGAGACCCAGTACTTC
>TRBV29-1|many|TRBJ2-2|.
CSVRSVLGNTGELFF
TGCAGCGTTCGTTCCGTTCTGGGTAACACCGGGGAGCTGTTTTTT
>TRBV20-1|many|TRBJ1-1|.
CSARQASLAFF
TGCAGTGCTAGACAGGCGTCGTTAGCTTTCTTT
>TRBV7-2|.|TRBJ2-3|.
CASSLGRDPDTQYF
TGTGCCAGCAGCTTGGGCAGGGACCCAGATACGCAGTATTTT
>TRBV12-3/TRBV12-4|many|TRBJ1-2|TRBD1
CASSSFGTGRSDYTF
TGTGCCAGCAGCTCCTTCGGGACAGGTCGGAGTGACTACACCTTC
>TRBV5-1|.|TRBJ2-7|.
CASSPTPGVNSYEQYF
TGCGCCAGCAGCCCTACCCCTGGAGTCAACTCCTACGAGCAGTACTTC